The rows below give T cell receptor beta chains drawn from one sample of a study of T cells in Graves' hyperthyroidism and ophthalmopathy. TCRdb re-called the multiplex PCR reads through MiXCR, storing one row per CDR3 protein. Of about 580,000 distinct CDR3 sequences listed, 46% are singletons. The source material was peripheral blood or thyroid tissue (not recorded which). Every receptor here comes from a woman under 30 with Graves' hyperthyroidism. CDR3s leave out the opening cysteine and the closing phenylalanine or tryptophan.

j_gene	v_gene	CDR3aa
TRBJ2-7	TRBV10-3	AIRAGTSGLDYEQY
TRBJ2-5	TRBV24-1	ATSGTGEVVETQY
TRBJ2-7	TRBV7-9	ASSLAVGGRDYEQY
TRBJ2-7	TRBV4-1	ASSPRDSDYVYSYEQY
TRBJ1-3	TRBV4-1	ASSPPNGRSGNTIY
TRBJ1-5	TRBV20-1	SASSGAGQPQH
TRBJ2-7	TRBV19	ATGGQGAYEQY
TRBJ2-7	TRBV20-1	SASRGTGDYEQY
TRBJ2-7	TRBV2	ASSEVRVY
TRBJ2-3	TRBV2	ASSSDRLAGDETDTQY
TRBJ1-6	TRBV6-5	ASRPNRSSYNSPLH
TRBJ1-2	TRBV7-9	ASSLTGADGYT
TRBJ1-2	TRBV14	ASSLLAGTDYGYT
TRBJ2-5	TRBV15	ATSRERVGEETQY
TRBJ1-2	TRBV6-6	ASRATGDYGYI
TRBJ2-7	TRBV29-1	SVVPPTGGEQY
TRBJ2-2	TRBV29-1	SKGTSGRIGNTGELF
TRBJ2-5	TRBV7-8	ASLTTPAQETQY
TRBJ1-1	TRBV19	ASSPKTGGYTEAF
TRBJ2-5	TRBV7-7	ASSPGLAFRPETQY
TRBJ2-5	TRBV20-1	SAKGTSGRMETQY
TRBJ1-2	TRBV7-9	ASSPSYT